This T cell receptor beta chain came from a study of cytomegalovirus exposure and HLA in healthy donors. This clone was recorded once. Its antigen is unidentified. Notes on the study in general: Confirmation in vitro established that a few CMV-associated chains were specific for CMV antigens. The study listed roughly 160 cytomegalovirus-associated TCR beta chains. The study found most TCR sequences rare, yet found some public TCRs in many donors.

Profiling relied on immunoSEQ multiplex PCR, and the TCRdb table lists in-frame clones only, not all of them. In the table there are over 85,000 clones, 84% of which are singletons. Germline trimming cut 6 bases from V and 4 bases from J; bases unmatched to any gene: 9. There are 15 residues in the CDR3. The germline V gene has CDR1 MNHNS and CDR2 SASEGT. The clonotype was recovered from a woman between 18 and 29 years old in good health and CMV-seropositive. The chain employs TRBV6-1 and TRBJ1-5; 7 positions match TRBD1. What was sequenced was PBMCs. CDR3 sequence reads: CASRTDRSTNQPQHF. The CDR3 region has the DNA TGTGCCAGCAGGACGGACAGGTCGACTAATCAGCCCCAGCATTTT.